The 26 T cell receptor beta chains in this list originate from one sample, sequenced in a study of blood T cells in healthy people across ages. Then a second PCR, running roughly 7 to 11 cycles, was carried out with a sample-barcoded 5' primer and a J-beta primer mix. TCRdb re-analysed the 5' RACE reads in MiXCR, keeping a single row per CDR3 protein. The data contain fewer than 750,000 distinct CDR3 sequences, around 50% of them singletons. Sequencing input: blood. The source of these receptors is a woman of 80 years or more in good health.

This clonotype was picked up a small number of times. The chain links TRBV4-1 to TRBJ1-6; a possible D gene is TRBD1 (5 bases). Germline loops: CDR1 MGHRA, CDR2 YSYEKL. V lost 3 bases and J 10 bases, leaving 13 bases between the germline ends. This CDR3 contains 14 residues. CDR3 DNA: TGCGCCAGCAGCCAGGGGCCGGGGCTGTCACCCCTCCACTTT. Amino acids: CASSQGPGLSPLHF.

This clonotype was picked up many times. The chain is built from TRBV4-1 and TRBJ2-7; D is ambiguous. Trimming took 4 bases from V and 3 from J, leaving 10 bases between them. The germline gives CDR1 MGHRA, CDR2 YSYEKL. There are 13 residues in the CDR3. CDR3 sequence reads: CASSRGSNYEQYF. CDR3 sequence (DNA): TGCGCCAGCAGCCGTGGCAGTAACTACGAGCAGTACTTC.

On this clonotype: This may arise from a read error, as a much more abundant clone is one base away. The chain combines TRBV11-2 with TRBJ2-1; D may be TRBD1 or TRBD2 (5 bases each). This CDR3 has 16 amino acids. The germline gives CDR1 SGHAT, CDR2 FQNNGV. V was pared by 0 bases and J by 9 bases, with 18 bases between. CDR3 in amino acids: CASSLDLLRGGGEQFF. CDR3 coding DNA: TGTGCCAGCAGCTTAGATCTGTTAAGGGGTGGGGGTGAGCAGTTCTTC.

The gene calls are TRBV29-1 and TRBJ2-3, with D tentatively TRBD1 (6 bases). Germline V gene sequence: CDR1 SQVTM, CDR2 ANQGSEA. The CDR3 is made up of 13 amino acids. Between the trimmed V and J ends, which lost 4 bases and 0 bases, there was a span of 8 bases. The CDR3 reads CSVGQASTDTQYF. The CDR3 DNA reads TGCAGCGTTGGACAGGCTAGCACAGATACGCAGTATTTT.

In its sample, this clonotype was seen a few times. The V gene is TRBV30, the J gene TRBJ2-2, with D uncertain. Trimming removed 2 bases from V and 7 bases from J, with 5 bases in between. CDR1 is GTSNPN and CDR2 is SVGIG in the germline V gene (reference sequence). The CDR3 has 11 amino acids. DNA for the CDR3: TGTGCCTGGAGTTGGGGCGGGGAGCTGTTTTTT. It translates to CAWSWGGELFF. Together with reference TRBV30 and TRBJ2-2, the CDR3 gives the full variable domain: SQTIHQWPATLVQPVGSPLSLECTVEGTSNPNLYWYRQAAGRGLQLLFYSVGIGQISSEVPQNLSASRPQDRQFILSSKKLLLSDSGFYLCAWSWGGELFFGEGSRLTVL.

In its sample, this clonotype was seen once. The chain uses TRBV7-2 and TRBJ2-1, with D perhaps given as TRBD1 or TRBD2 (5 bases each). Germline CDR1 reads SGHTA; CDR2 reads FQGNSA. This CDR3 contains 13 residues. Trimming cost V 3 bases and J 15 bases, with 18 bases left between them. Written as DNA, the CDR3 is TGTGCCAGCAGCTTGCCGGGTGGGGGTAAGCGGTTCTTC. Protein sequence: CASSLPGGGKRFF.

V is TRBV27 and J is TRBJ2-3, with D perhaps TRBD1 (6 bases). Trimming shortened V by 11 bases and J by 3 bases, and 15 bases separated the two germline ends. This CDR3 spans 13 amino acids. Germline CDR1 and CDR2: MNHEY and SMNVEV (reference sequence). CDR3 nucleotide sequence: TGTGCCCTCCTATCAGGGGAAACAGATACGCAGTATTTT. It specifies CALLSGETDTQYF.

The rearrangement uses TRBV7-6 and TRBJ2-1; TRBD1 matches at 7 bases. Germline CDR1 is SGHVS and CDR2 is FNYEAQ. This CDR3 has 18 amino acids. The V gene end was trimmed by 5 bases and the J gene end by 0 bases; junction bases not matched to a gene: 13. The CDR3 sequence: CASSLGVGRGSSYNEQFF. In DNA form, the CDR3 reads TGTGCCAGCAGCCTAGGGGTTGGCAGGGGGAGCTCCTACAATGAGCAGTTCTTC.

This clonotype appeared many times. The V gene is TRBV12-3 or TRBV12-4, the J gene TRBJ2-5, with D possibly matching TRBD1 (6 bases). CDR3 size: 11 residues. The V end was cut by 4 bases, the J end by 9 bases, with 9 bases between. The CDR3 bases are TGTGCCAGCAGTTATCCAGGGGCCCAGTACTTC. Translation: CASSYPGAQYF.

The chain has TRBV12-3 or TRBV12-4 and TRBJ2-3, with D perhaps TRBD1 or TRBD2 (6 bases each). Trimming pared 7 bases from V and 14 bases from J, leaving 31 bases between. CDR3 length: 16 amino acids. As DNA, the CDR3 is TGTGCCAGCAAGTCAAGTGGGGGGCGGGCTGGGGAAGGGCTGTATTTT. Protein product: CASKSSGGRAGEGLYF.

This clonotype has more than one count but fewer than ten. The chain recombines TRBV28 with TRBJ1-2; possibly TRBD1 for D (6 bases). V lost 3 bases to trimming and J lost 4 bases, with 12 bases between them. Germline V gene sequence: CDR1 MDHEN, CDR2 SYDVKM. The CDR3 spans 14 residues. The CDR3 sequence: CASSFVGAGYGYTF. In nucleotides, the CDR3 is TGTGCCAGCAGTTTTGTGGGGGCGGGCTATGGCTACACCTTC.

V is TRBV28 and J is TRBJ2-5; D not certain. The CDR3 loop spans 12 amino acids. Deletions cut 7 bases from V and 5 bases from J, with 11 bases between. Germline assignment: CDR1 MDHEN and CDR2 SYDVKM. CDR3 in amino acids: CASNAVGETQYF. Written as DNA, the CDR3 is TGTGCCAGCAACGCAGTCGGGGAGACCCAGTACTTC.

This clonotype was observed many times. The genes are TRBV28 and TRBJ2-1; D perhaps matches TRBD2 (6 bases). The germline V gene encodes CDR1 MDHEN and CDR2 SYDVKM. V was trimmed by 11 bases and J by 2 bases, leaving 16 bases between them. This CDR3 contains 14 residues. CDR3 coding DNA: TGTGCCTTGGGGAGCGCTAGCGCCTACAATGAGCAGTTCTTC. Protein sequence: CALGSASAYNEQFF.

Note on this clonotype: The junction departs from germline at one end; a sequencing error may be responsible. The rearrangement uses TRBV6-4 and TRBJ1-5; D remains ambiguous. From germline, CDR1 is MRHNA and CDR2 SNTAGT. The CDR3 covers 9 residues. The CDR3 region has the DNA TGTGCCCGCAGTCGGACCCAGCATTTT. It is translated as CARSRTQHF.

V is TRBV20-1 and J is TRBJ2-1; no definite D call. Germline V gene lookup returns CDR1 DFQATT and CDR2 SNEGSKA (reference sequence). Deletions cut 5 bases from V and 4 bases from J, with 6 bases between. The CDR3 has 11 amino acids. The CDR3 loop is CSAPKYNEQFF. The CDR3 bases are TGCAGTGCTCCAAAATACAATGAGCAGTTCTTC.

This clonotype has a count of ten or more. J is TRBJ2-1 and V is TRBV20-1, with 10 bases aligning to TRBD2. The length of the CDR3 is 16 residues. CDR1 and CDR2 (germline): DFQATT, SNEGSKA (reference sequence). After removal of 4 bases from V and 7 bases from J, the junction contained 13 bases not matched to a gene. The CDR3 DNA follows: TGCAGTGCTACCACACCCAGCGGGAGGGCCCAGAATGAGCAGTTCTTC. This sequence encodes CSATTPSGRAQNEQFF.

This clonotype was picked up a small number of times. The chain carries TRBV5-1 and TRBJ2-2, with D maybe TRBD2 (6 bases). The CDR3 spans 19 residues. The ends were cut back, 0 bases at V and 0 bases at J, with 18 bases in the middle. Germline V gene lookup returns CDR1 SGHRS and CDR2 YFSETQ. The chain's CDR3 is CASSLGGTYYTANTGELFF. The CDR3 nucleotides read TGCGCCAGCAGCTTGGGGGGGACTTACTACACCGCGAACACCGGGGAGCTGTTTTTT.

The rearrangement joins TRBV7-2 to TRBJ2-2; D ambiguous. Trimming removed 3 bases at V and 4 bases at J, with 9 bases between. Germline V gives CDR1 SGHTA, CDR2 FQGNSA. There are 14 residues in the CDR3. The CDR3 protein is CASSLWVTTGELFF. In DNA form, the CDR3 reads TGTGCCAGCAGCTTGTGGGTAACCACCGGGGAGCTGTTTTTT.

This chain connects TRBV28 to TRBJ2-1, with 15 bases that match TRBD2. V shed 3 bases, J shed 4 bases, and the junction held 7 bases outside the gene matches. Germline V gene data show CDR1 as MDHEN and CDR2 as SYDVKM. The CDR3 covers 18 residues. As DNA, the CDR3 is TGTGCCAGCAGTTTGGGACTAGCGGGAGGACGGGGTTACAATGAGCAGTTCTTC. This codes for CASSLGLAGGRGYNEQFF.

The chain combines TRBV29-1 with TRBJ2-7; 11 bases match TRBD2. The CDR3 loop spans 16 amino acids. Germline CDR1 is SQVTM and CDR2 is ANQGSEA. Trimming removed 6 bases from V and 6 bases from J; junction bases left unmatched: 16. The CDR3: CSVLAGVGVGSAEQYF. The CDR3 DNA sequence: TGCAGCGTACTAGCGGGAGTGGGGGTAGGCTCTGCCGAGCAGTACTTC.

The chain uses TRBV29-1 and TRBJ2-1; 7 bases match TRBD2. V trimming: 4 bases; J trimming: 10 bases; junction bases outside the gene matches: 7. CDR1 is SQVTM, CDR2 ANQGSEA, per germline. The CDR3 loop spans 12 amino acids. The CDR3 DNA follows: TGCAGCGTTGTCTACCGGGACTACGAGCAGTTCTTC. It yields the protein CSVVYRDYEQFF.

This chain uses TRBV20-1 with TRBJ1-1, with D maybe TRBD1 (5 bases). The germline V and J ends were trimmed by 2 bases and 1 base, with 11 bases remaining between them. Per germline, CDR1 DFQATT and CDR2 SNEGSKA (reference sequence). The CDR3 extends over 14 amino acids. CDR3 amino acids: CSARSDGANTEAFF. CDR3 in DNA: TGCAGTGCTAGATCGGACGGGGCGAACACTGAAGCTTTCTTT.

This clonotype was recorded many times. The chain links TRBV10-3 to TRBJ1-1; D call uncertain. The CDR3 runs to 11 residues. Germline-derived CDR1 and CDR2 are ENHRY and SYGVKD. The V end lost 10 bases, the J end lost 1 base, and 7 bases lay between the germline ends. CDR3 region: CASRKNTEAFF. In nucleotides, the CDR3 is TGTGCCAGCCGGAAGAACACTGAAGCTTTCTTT.

The chain couples TRBV12-3 or TRBV12-4 to TRBJ1-3; TRBD1 agrees at 9 bases. With 6 bases clipped from V and 0 bases from J, the junction kept 3 bases outside the gene matches. The CDR3 is 15 amino acids. For the CDR3, the DNA is TGTGCCAGCAGGGGGACAGGGAGCTCTGGAAACACCATATATTTT. Protein: CASRGTGSSGNTIYF.

This clonotype occurred many times. V gene TRBV7-9 combines with J gene TRBJ2-5, with no clear D. The CDR3 loop spans 14 amino acids. With 4 bases removed from V and 11 bases from J, the gap between germline ends came to 20 bases. The germline V gene encodes CDR1 SEHNR and CDR2 FQNEAQ (reference sequence). The chain's CDR3 is CASSSDPSLAGQYF. In DNA form, the CDR3 reads TGTGCCAGCAGCTCGGACCCTTCCTTAGCTGGGCAGTACTTC.

The rearrangement joins TRBV6-2 or TRBV6-3 to TRBJ2-7; no firm D call. V shed 7 bases and J shed 7 bases, with 14 bases lying between them. The CDR3 runs to 12 residues. Germline V gene sequence: CDR1 MNHEY, CDR2 SVGEGT. This CDR3 reads CASKQTINEQYF. CDR3 nucleotides: TGTGCCAGCAAACAAACCATCAATGAGCAGTACTTC.